This is a list of T cell receptor beta chains from one sample in a study of blood T cell repertoires in COVID-19. The method was immunoSEQ multiplex PCR; TCRdb's version includes in-frame clones alone and lacks a portion of them. The sample includes about 120,000 clones, over 65% of them seen just once. The specimen was peripheral blood. These receptors all come from a man in his sixties with acute or convalescent COVID-19. Both conserved end residues are part of each CDR3. A D gene is named only where the DNA matches it firmly. Expanded clones get a size class; other rows say once, few or many, or leave the size out.

v_call,d_call,clone_size,j_call,cdr3_aa,cdr3_nt
TRBV27,TRBD1,.,TRBJ1-6,CASSFQTGSYSPLHF,TGTGCCAGCAGTTTCCAGACAGGGAGTTACTCACCCCTCCACTTT
TRBV13,.,.,TRBJ2-5,CASSLGLTETQYF,TGTGCCAGCAGCTTAGGCCTAACAGAGACCCAGTACTTC
TRBV28,TRBD1,few,TRBJ1-2,CASRPGQGQGYTF,TGTGCCAGCAGGCCGGGACAGGGCCAAGGCTACACCTTC
TRBV6-4,TRBD1,.,TRBJ1-1,CASSPRGTGGRAEAFF,TGTGCCAGCAGCCCCCGGGGGACAGGGGGTCGGGCTGAAGCTTTCTTT
TRBV10-3,.,.,TRBJ2-1,CAISEPRQTYNEQFF,TGTGCCATCAGTGAGCCGCGACAAACCTACAATGAGCAGTTCTTC
TRBV19,TRBD2,few,TRBJ2-7,CASSQGGGEQYF,TGTGCCAGTAGTCAGGGCGGGGGCGAGCAGTACTTC
TRBV5-8,TRBD1,.,TRBJ2-5,CASSLARGTVETQYF,TGTGCCAGCAGCTTGGCCCGTGGGACAGTGGAGACCCAGTACTTC
TRBV7-2,.,.,TRBJ1-4,CASSSPANEKLFF,TGTGCCAGCAGCTCCCCAGCTAATGAAAAACTGTTTTTT
TRBV27,.,.,TRBJ2-7,CASSLGWEYEQYF,TGTGCCAGCAGTTTAGGGTGGGAGTACGAGCAGTACTTC
TRBV13,TRBD2,.,TRBJ2-5,CASSPRTSGNQETQYF,TGTGCCAGCAGCCCCCGGACTAGCGGGAACCAAGAGACCCAGTACTTC
TRBV28,TRBD1,.,TRBJ1-5,CASSYTLGQFNQPQHF,TGTGCCAGCAGTTATACACTGGGACAGTTCAATCAGCCCCAGCATTTT
TRBV5-1,.,.,TRBJ2-6,CASSLTGSGANVLTF,TGCGCCAGCAGCTTGACAGGGTCTGGGGCCAACGTCCTGACTTTC
TRBV24-1,TRBD1,once,TRBJ1-2,CATSDPGQNYGYTF,TGTGCCACCAGTGACCCGGGACAGAACTATGGCTACACCTTC
TRBV12-2,.,.,TRBJ1-2,CASRLTRLGLFYGYTF,TGTGCAAGTCGCTTAACTCGATTGGGCCTTTTCTATGGCTACACCTTC
TRBV6-5,.,.,TRBJ1-6,CASSWLHNSPLHF,TGTGCCAGCAGTTGGCTCCATAATTCACCCCTCCACTTT
TRBV4-3,.,.,TRBJ1-1,CASRAGGDTEAFF,TGCGCCAGCAGGGCCGGAGGGGACACTGAAGCTTTCTTT
TRBV19,TRBD1,once,TRBJ2-3,CASSISWTGWTDTQYF,TGTGCCAGTAGTATCAGTTGGACAGGGTGGACAGATACGCAGTATTTT
TRBV4-1,TRBD2,.,TRBJ2-5,CASSQDQAGGRARETQYF,TGCGCCAGCAGCCAAGATCAGGCTGGCGGGAGGGCCAGGGAGACCCAGTACTTC
TRBV11-2,TRBD2,once,TRBJ2-7,CASSLEAGGPSYEQYF,TGTGCCAGCAGCTTAGAGGCGGGAGGGCCGTCCTACGAGCAGTACTTC
TRBV12-3/TRBV12-4,TRBD1,.,TRBJ2-7,CASSSQGEEQYF,TGTGCCAGCAGCTCCCAGGGGGAGGAGCAGTACTTC
TRBV28,TRBD1,.,TRBJ1-1,CASRPRGLGMNTEAFF,TGTGCCAGCAGGCCTAGGGGGCTGGGGATGAACACTGAAGCTTTCTTT
TRBV7-9,.,.,TRBJ2-2,CASSFRAGNTGELFF,TGTGCCAGCAGCTTTCGGGCGGGGAACACCGGGGAGCTGTTTTTT
TRBV27,.,.,TRBJ2-1,CASSPRGQAAYNEQFF,TGTGCCAGCAGTCCTCGGGGTCAGGCCGCCTACAATGAGCAGTTCTTC
TRBV3-1/TRBV3-2,.,.,TRBJ1-1,CASSQERGSLNTEAFF,TGTGCCAGCAGCCAAGAAAGGGGCAGCTTGAACACTGAAGCTTTCTTT
TRBV2,.,.,TRBJ2-2,CASSDTLQENTGELFF,TGTGCCAGCAGTGATACCCTGCAGGAGAACACCGGGGAGCTGTTTTTT
TRBV28,TRBD1,.,TRBJ1-3,CASSLNFRGQGANTIYF,TGTGCCAGCAGTTTAAATTTTAGGGGACAGGGGGCGAACACCATATATTTT
TRBV5-1,.,.,TRBJ1-6,CASSPDRTYNSPLHF,TGCGCCAGCAGCCCAGACAGGACTTATAATTCACCCCTCCACTTT
TRBV5-1,TRBD1,.,TRBJ2-7,CASSEGTASFYEQYF,TGCGCCAGCAGCGAAGGGACAGCCAGTTTCTACGAGCAGTACTTC
TRBV5-1,TRBD1,once,TRBJ2-7,CASSLDGTGYGEQYF,TGCGCCAGCAGCTTGGACGGGACAGGGTATGGCGAGCAGTACTTC
TRBV2,.,few,TRBJ1-2,CASSEITGYGYTF,TGTGCCAGCAGTGAAATCACTGGCTATGGCTACACCTTC
TRBV5-1,TRBD2,few,TRBJ2-7,CASSSTTSGNTYEQYF,TGCGCCAGCAGCTCGACGACTAGCGGGAACACCTACGAGCAGTACTTC
TRBV7-9,TRBD2,few,TRBJ2-3,CASSLTGGGYTQYF,TGTGCCAGCAGCTTAACGGGAGGCGGGTATACGCAGTATTTT
TRBV15,TRBD2,.,TRBJ2-5,CATSRDLAGGGKTQYF,TGTGCCACCAGCAGAGATTTAGCGGGAGGAGGAAAGACCCAGTACTTC
TRBV11-2,.,.,TRBJ1-1,CASSLVRVHTEAFF,TGTGCCAGCAGCTTAGTCAGGGTCCACACTGAAGCTTTCTTT
TRBV4-1,.,.,TRBJ2-7,CASSQESEGGVGYYEQYF,TGCGCCAGCAGCCAAGAGAGCGAAGGAGGGGTTGGTTACTACGAGCAGTACTTC
TRBV7-2,.,.,TRBJ2-7,CASSLDGLAYEQYF,TGTGCCAGCAGCCTCGACGGACTTGCCTACGAGCAGTACTTC
TRBV28,TRBD1,once,TRBJ2-3,CASSLGGDRGTDTQYF,TGTGCCAGCAGTCTAGGGGGGGACAGGGGCACAGATACGCAGTATTTT
TRBV13,TRBD1,.,TRBJ2-1,CASSPGQGAFNEQFF,TGTGCCAGCAGCCCGGGACAGGGGGCCTTCAATGAGCAGTTCTTC
TRBV9,TRBD2,.,TRBJ2-2,CASSVGAGAAGELFF,TGTGCCAGCAGCGTAGGAGCGGGGGCAGCCGGGGAGCTGTTTTTT
TRBV28,TRBD1,.,TRBJ2-7,CASATPGTGSYEQYF,TGTGCCAGCGCGACCCCCGGGACAGGCTCCTACGAGCAGTACTTC
TRBV18,TRBD1,.,TRBJ2-7,CASSLGRRTGSYEQYF,TGTGCCAGCTCACTGGGAAGGAGGACAGGATCCTACGAGCAGTACTTC
TRBV28,TRBD1,once,TRBJ1-2,CASSPGTVSNYGYTF,TGTGCCAGCAGCCCCGGGACAGTCAGTAACTATGGCTACACCTTC